These 7 T cell receptor beta chains originate from one sample sequenced in a study of siplizumab effects on memory and regulatory T cells. Generated by immunoSEQ multiplex PCR, the TCRdb table keeps only in-frame clones and is missing some. The table records tens of thousands of clones, just over 90% of them present only once. The sample comprised CD8+ T cells sorted from blood. These TCRs come from a human donor in good health.

The CDR3 nucleotides are TGTGCCAGCAGCTTGGGACGGGGTACCTATAGGGATACGCAGTATTTT. Its translation: CASSLGRGTYRDTQYF. This rearrangement joins TRBV7-6 to TRBJ2-3, with D perhaps matching TRBD1 or TRBD2 (5 bases each). Per the germline V gene, CDR1 is SGHVS and CDR2 is FNYEAQ. Trimming stripped 3 bases from V and 6 bases from J, with 19 bases between. This CDR3 is 16 amino acids long.

J is TRBJ1-1 and V is TRBV29-1; TRBD1 is a possible D gene (5 bases). V shed 3 bases and J shed 4 bases, with 12 bases lying between them. CDR1 and CDR2 (germline): SQVTM, ANQGSEA. This CDR3 has 13 amino acids. The CDR3 coding sequence is TGCAGCGTTGATAGGGGTCGGGGCACTGAAGCTTTCTTT. Translation gives CSVDRGRGTEAFF.

This chain links TRBV30 with TRBJ2-3, with D hard to call. Trimming removed 7 bases at V and 3 bases at J, with 5 bases between. In germline, CDR1 is GTSNPN, CDR2 SVGIG (reference sequence). The CDR3 sequence is 10 residues long. The CDR3 is CASSTDTQYF. The CDR3 bases are TGTGCCTCTTCGACAGATACGCAGTATTTT.

The table lists this clone with a count of one. The J gene is TRBJ1-1, the V gene TRBV29-1, with 12 bases lining up with TRBD1. The CDR3 spans 13 residues. V lost 6 bases to trimming and J lost 4 bases; unmatched junction nucleotides: 3. Germline V CDR1 and CDR2: SQVTM, ANQGSEA. The CDR3 coding sequence is TGCAGCGTCGGGACAGGGGGCGGCACTGAAGCTTTCTTT. Its protein product is CSVGTGGGTEAFF.

Here the CDR3 DNA reads TGTGCCAGCAGCTTAGCATGGCCAGACGCTGGAAACACCATATATTTT. Translation gives CASSLAWPDAGNTIYF. This sequence joins TRBV7-2 and TRBJ1-3; no firm D call. V lost 0 bases and J lost 2, with 11 bases in between. CDR3 length: 16 residues. Germline-derived CDR1 and CDR2 are SGHTA and FQGNSA. Complete variable domain (other parts from reference TRBV7-2 and TRBJ1-3): GAGVSQSPSNKVTEKGKDVELRCDPISGHTALYWYRQSLGQGLEFLIYFQGNSAPDKSGLPSDRFSAERTGGSVSTLTIQRTQQEDSAVYLCASSLAWPDAGNTIYFGEGSWLTVV.

V gene TRBV29-1 combines with J gene TRBJ1-2; the D is unclear. The germline CDR1 and CDR2 sequences are SQVTM and ANQGSEA. V was cut by 8 bases and J by 1 base, with 14 bases left in between. This CDR3 region has 13 residues. The CDR3 DNA reads TGCAGCCCAGTAGACCCGGATAACTATGGCTACACCTTC. As protein: CSPVDPDNYGYTF. The full variable domain, completed using reference TRBV29-1 and TRBJ1-2, is SAVISQKPSRDICQRGTSLTIQCQVDSQVTMMFWYRQQPGQSLTLIATANQGSEATYESGFVIDKFPISRPNLTFSTLTVSNMSPEDSSIYLCSPVDPDNYGYTFGSGTRLTVV.

In this sample, this clone turned up a few times. The chain joins TRBV28 to TRBJ2-7; D gene ambiguous. The CDR3 totals 14 residues. Germline CDR1 is MDHEN and CDR2 is SYDVKM. V dropped 8 bases and J dropped 0 bases, with 14 bases sitting between them. The CDR3 DNA reads as TGTGCCAGCGGGGTACCTCCGAGCTCCTACGAGCAGTACTTC. Translating gives CASGVPPSSYEQYF.